Listed here are 23 T cell receptor beta chains from one sample, sequenced in a study of graft-versus-host responses after intestinal transplantation. For these TCRs, the target antigens are not known. Profiled with immunoSEQ multiplex PCR; TCRdb holds only in-frame clones, not every one. The table shows 90,000 to 130,000 clones, with around 94% occurring only once. Material: unstimulated CD4+ T cells sorted from spleen or lymph node cells, obtained before transplant. The receptors come from a human donor who was the organ donor for an intestinal transplant.

This rearrangement joins TRBV5-1 to TRBJ2-7; D gene uncertain. The CDR3 runs 16 residues. Trimming removed 0 bases at V and 2 bases at J, with 15 bases between. The germline V gene encodes CDR1 SGHRS and CDR2 YFSETQ. As DNA, the CDR3 is TGCGCCAGCAGCTTGGATGTGGGAAGCCTCGCCTACGAGCAGTACTTC. Protein sequence: CASSLDVGSLAYEQYF.

This chain joins TRBV25-1 and TRBJ2-1; tentatively, D is TRBD1 (6 bases). Germline V gene lookup returns CDR1 MGHDK and CDR2 SYGVNS. The CDR3 consists of 13 residues. The V and J ends lost 3 bases and 4 bases respectively, with 7 bases between them. The CDR3 DNA reads TGTGCCAGCAGTGACAGGGGATACAATGAGCAGTTCTTC. Translation gives CASSDRGYNEQFF.

CDR3 region: CSGLSGGNYGYTF. CDR3 bases: TGCAGCGGACTATCGGGAGGGAACTATGGCTACACCTTC. The rearrangement uses TRBV29-1 and TRBJ1-2; no definite D call. The CDR3 sequence is 13 residues long. Germline V CDR1 and CDR2: SQVTM, ANQGSEA. With 7 bases removed from V and 2 bases from J, the gap between germline ends came to 14 bases.

The V and J genes are TRBV27 and TRBJ2-2; TRBD2 matches 13 bases. Trimming removed 2 bases from V and 6 bases from J; junction bases left unmatched: 3. The CDR3 sequence is 16 residues long. Germline V CDR1 and CDR2: MNHEY, SMNVEV (reference sequence). The CDR3 spells CASSLQLAGGAGELFF. The CDR3 DNA sequence: TGTGCCAGCAGTTTACAACTAGCGGGAGGGGCCGGGGAGCTGTTTTTT.

This clone has only one observation. This chain uses TRBV7-9 with TRBJ1-3; 7 nucleotides match TRBD1. The germline CDR1 and CDR2 sequences are SEHNR and FQNEAQ (reference sequence). The CDR3 length is 15 residues. J gave up 2 bases and V 5 bases, and 6 bases lay outside the gene matches. CDR3 sequence (DNA): TGTGCCAGCAGCAAAAGGGGGCCAACTGGAAACACCATATATTTT. As protein: CASSKRGPTGNTIYF.

This chain uses TRBV5-2 with TRBJ1-4; the table names TRBD1, a call not compared with the DNA. TRBV5-2 is a recognized pseudogene. The CDR3 is 16 amino acids. The CDR3 is CASSLVGQSTNEKLFF. The DNA for the CDR3 is TGTGCCAGCAGCTTAGTAGGACAGTCAACTAATGAAAAACTGTTTTTT.

V gene TRBV6-6 combines with J gene TRBJ2-1; 8 nucleotides match TRBD2. Germline values: CDR1 MNHNY, CDR2 SVGAGI (reference sequence). The J segment lost 6 bases and the V segment lost 6 bases, leaving 10 bases of the junction unmatched. The CDR3 is made up of 15 amino acids. This CDR3 reads CASSRGGPPANEQFF. The CDR3 nucleotides are TGTGCCAGCAGCCGGGGGGGCCCCCCAGCCAATGAGCAGTTCTTC.

V is TRBV6-6 and J is TRBJ2-7; D call uncertain. V dropped 9 bases and J dropped 7 bases, with 7 bases sitting between them. The CDR3 length is 9 residues. The germline V gene encodes CDR1 MNHNY and CDR2 SVGAGI (reference sequence). The CDR3 DNA follows: TGTGCCAGTGTGTGTGAGCAGTACTTC. It yields the protein CASVCEQYF.

The chain links TRBV4-1 to TRBJ2-3; 9 bases are shared with TRBD2. Germline CDR1 and CDR2: MGHRA and YSYEKL. This CDR3 comprises 16 residues. V was pared by 2 bases and J by 1 base, with 4 bases of the junction left unmatched. CDR3 region: CASSQQLAGRTDTQYF. CDR3 coding DNA: TGCGCCAGCAGCCAACAACTAGCGGGTCGCACAGATACGCAGTATTTT.

The chain employs TRBV18 and TRBJ1-1; D call uncertain. The V end was cut by 4 bases, the J end by 4 bases, with 7 bases between. There are 12 residues in the CDR3. CDR1 KGHSH and CDR2 LQKENI come from the germline V gene. The CDR3 here is CASSQRSTEAFF. DNA for the CDR3: TGTGCCAGCTCACAGAGAAGCACTGAAGCTTTCTTT.

The gene calls are TRBV4-3 and TRBJ2-3; 10 bases agree with TRBD1. Germline values: CDR1 LGHNA, CDR2 YSLEER. CDR3 length equals 17 residues. The V gene end was trimmed by 0 bases and the J gene end by 3 bases; junction bases not matched to a gene: 6. In nucleotides, the CDR3 is TGCGCCAGCAGCCAAGAGCGGGACAGGGGTGGAACAGATACGCAGTATTTT. This gives the protein CASSQERDRGGTDTQYF.

The V and J genes are TRBV5-4 and TRBJ2-1; the match to TRBD2 covers 15 bases. The germline CDR1 and CDR2 sequences are SGHNT and YYREEE (reference sequence). With V trimmed by 9 bases and J by 1 base, 14 bases remained unmatched. CDR3 length: 19 amino acids. The CDR3 here is CATQRPGLAGGRSYNEQFF. CDR3 sequence (DNA): TGTGCCACCCAACGGCCGGGACTAGCGGGAGGCCGGTCCTACAATGAGCAGTTCTTC.

The chain recombines TRBV7-3 with TRBJ2-1; 9 nucleotides agree with TRBD2. The CDR3 consists of 16 residues. CDR1 is SGHTA and CDR2 is FQGTGA in the germline V gene. With 0 bases clipped from V and 5 bases from J, the junction kept 5 bases outside the gene matches. The CDR3 spells CASSLTGGRDHNEQFF. In DNA form, the CDR3 reads TGTGCCAGCAGCTTAACTGGCGGGAGGGACCACAATGAGCAGTTCTTC.

V gene TRBV6-1 combines with J gene TRBJ1-5; D gene unclear. The germline V gene encodes CDR1 MNHNS and CDR2 SASEGT. The CDR3 runs to 14 residues. Trimming pared 5 bases from V and 4 bases from J, leaving 12 bases between. DNA for the CDR3: TGTGCCAGCAGTCCGGAAAGGAGTAATCAGCCCCAGCATTTT. Protein product: CASSPERSNQPQHF.

The CDR3 nucleotides read TGCAGCGTCTCCCAGTTGTTCAGCACAGATACGCAGTATTTT. This codes for CSVSQLFSTDTQYF. The genes are TRBV29-1 and TRBJ2-3; D call uncertain. Looked up from germline, CDR1 is SQVTM and CDR2 is ANQGSEA. V lost 6 bases, J lost 0 bases, and 13 bases lay in between. This CDR3 has 14 amino acids.

The V and J genes are TRBV11-2 and TRBJ2-5, with 7 bases identical to TRBD2. Looked up from germline, CDR1 is SGHAT and CDR2 is FQNNGV. V lost 5 bases and J lost 7; bases outside the gene matches: 13. CDR3 size: 15 residues. The CDR3 sequence is CASSADSGPGGTQYF. The CDR3 nucleotides are TGTGCCAGCAGCGCCGACAGCGGGCCGGGAGGGACCCAGTACTTC.

The chain has TRBV7-8 and TRBJ2-7; TRBD1 matches 8 bases. This CDR3 is built from 13 residues. Trimming at V came to 5 bases and at J to 2 bases, leaving 2 bases not matched to a gene. Germline V gene sequence: CDR1 SGHVS, CDR2 FQNEAQ. The CDR3 nucleotides are TGTGCCAGCAGCCGGGACAGGACCTACGAGCAGTACTTC. Protein product: CASSRDRTYEQYF.

The chain is built from TRBV11-2 and TRBJ2-7; perhaps TRBD1 as D (7 bases). This CDR3 is built from 13 residues. V was shortened by 4 bases and J by 3 bases, with 10 bases between the two germline ends. Germline lookup yields CDR1 SGHAT and CDR2 FQNNGV. The CDR3 coding sequence is TGTGCCAGCAGCTCGCGGGACAGCTACGAGCAGTACTTC. Its translation: CASSSRDSYEQYF.

The chain's CDR3 is CASGGNNQPQHF. In DNA form, the CDR3 reads TGTGCCAGTGGGGGGAATAATCAGCCCCAGCATTTT. V usage is TRBV19 and J usage is TRBJ1-5, with a tentative D call TRBD1 (5 bases). Trimming took off 8 bases at V and 4 bases at J, with 9 bases between the two ends. The CDR3 is 12 amino acids. From germline, CDR1 is LNHDA and CDR2 SQIVND (reference sequence).

This chain joins TRBV4-2 and TRBJ2-3, with 9 bases that match TRBD2. Germline V gene sequence: CDR1 LGHNA, CDR2 YNFKEQ. Losses at the gene ends were 3 bases for V and 4 bases for J; bases not matched to a gene: 8. The CDR3 runs 16 residues. The CDR3 DNA sequence: TGTGCCAGCAGCCAGGGGAGGACTAGCGAGGCAGATACGCAGTATTTT. Its protein is CASSQGRTSEADTQYF.

This CDR3 reads CASSWGQGYGYTF. The CDR3 nucleotides are TGTGCCAGCAGCTGGGGACAGGGGTATGGCTACACCTTC. The chain links TRBV7-2 to TRBJ1-2; 10 nucleotides agree with TRBD1. The CDR3 contains 13 residues. J lost 5 bases, V lost 4 bases, and 1 base had no gene match. Germline V lookup: CDR1 SGHTA, CDR2 FQGNSA.

The chain employs TRBV5-1 and TRBJ2-2; 10 bases agree with TRBD1. The CDR3 contains 16 residues. J lost 4 bases, V lost 0 bases, and 3 bases had no gene match. Germline CDR1 and CDR2: SGHRS and YFSETQ. As DNA, the CDR3 is TGCGCCAGCAGCTTGGGGGACAGGGGAAGCACCGGGGAGCTGTTTTTT. Amino acid sequence: CASSLGDRGSTGELFF.

The rearrangement links TRBV15 to TRBJ1-4; the D is unclear. Germline V gives CDR1 LNHNV, CDR2 YYDKDF (reference sequence). Deletions cut 8 bases from V and 0 bases from J, with 19 bases between. CDR3 length: 17 amino acids. CDR3 sequence reads: CATSSPSRPATNEKLFF. The CDR3 bases are TGTGCCACCTCGTCGCCCAGCAGGCCAGCAACTAATGAAAAACTGTTTTTT.